Presented here are 18 T cell receptor beta chains from one specimen sequenced in a study of blood T cell repertoires in COVID-19. TCRdb keeps only in-frame clones here, not all; method: immunoSEQ multiplex PCR. The sample carries about 110,000 clones, roughly 85% recorded once. The sample was peripheral blood. The receptors were gathered from a human donor in a cohort sampled during active COVID-19.

The rearrangement uses TRBV18 and TRBJ1-2; 7 bases agree with TRBD1. Germline trimming cut 3 bases from V and 3 bases from J; bases unmatched to any gene: 1. CDR1 and CDR2 (germline): KGHSH, LQKENI. This CDR3 spans 13 amino acids. The CDR3 spells CASSPGTDYGYTF. In DNA, the CDR3 is TGTGCCAGCTCACCTGGGACAGACTATGGCTACACCTTC.

A note on this clone: This may arise from a read error, as a much more abundant clone is one base away. This rearrangement joins TRBV7-9 to TRBJ2-2; D gene uncertain. The CDR3 is made up of 15 amino acids. Germline-derived CDR1 and CDR2 are SEHNR and FQNEAQ (reference sequence). The ends were cut back, 2 bases at V and 0 bases at J, with 7 bases in the middle. CDR3 sequence: CASSLLQTNTGELFF. The CDR3 coding sequence is TGTGCCAGCAGCTTACTACAGACGAACACCGGGGAGCTGTTTTTT.

Turning to this clone: At one boundary the junction diverges from the germline segment, which might be a read error. The genes are TRBV7-7 and TRBJ2-1; 10 bases fit TRBD2. The CDR3 contains 17 residues. Germline CDR1 reads SSHAT; CDR2 reads FNYEAQ (reference sequence). DNA of the CDR3: TGTGCTAGCAGCTTAGCGGGGGGATCCAGGGGGATGAATGAGCAGTTCTTC. This encodes CASSLAGGSRGMNEQFF.

The gene calls are TRBV4-1 and TRBJ1-6; perhaps TRBD1 as D (5 bases). Trimming took off 0 bases at V and 0 bases at J, with 12 bases between the two ends. This CDR3 is 18 amino acids long. Germline-derived CDR1 and CDR2 are MGHRA and YSYEKL. The CDR3 DNA reads TGCGCCAGCAGCCAAGATTTGGGGGGAAGCTCCTATAATTCACCCCTCCACTTT. As protein: CASSQDLGGSSYNSPLHF.

This clone was seen many times. This chain joins TRBV10-1 and TRBJ2-7, with 8 bases fitting TRBD2. CDR1 and CDR2 from the germline V gene are WNHNN and SYGVQD (reference sequence). V lost 2 bases, J lost 5 bases, and 8 bases stayed unmatched. There are 15 residues in the CDR3. The CDR3 sequence is CASSEAGGRGDEQYF. The DNA of the CDR3 is TGCGCCAGCAGTGAGGCGGGGGGAAGGGGTGACGAGCAGTACTTC.

The V gene is TRBV18, the J gene TRBJ1-4; D possibly corresponds to TRBD1 (5 bases). Trimming stripped 3 bases from V and 3 bases from J, with 14 bases between. CDR1 is KGHSH, CDR2 LQKENI, per germline. The CDR3 is 16 residues long. The CDR3 reads CASSPPLAGPNEKLFF. For the CDR3, the DNA is TGTGCCAGCTCACCGCCCCTCGCAGGGCCTAATGAAAAACTGTTTTTT.

In its sample, this clone was seen a few times. The chain combines TRBV2 with TRBJ1-2, with 7 bases aligning to TRBD1. The J segment lost 4 bases and the V segment lost 0 bases, leaving 2 bases of the junction unmatched. Germline V CDR1 and CDR2: SNHLY, FYNNEI. The CDR3 is 14 residues long. For the CDR3, the DNA is TGTGCCAGCAGTGAAGCGAACAGGGGCTATGGCTACACCTTC. As protein: CASSEANRGYGYTF.

The chain uses TRBV10-1 and TRBJ2-7; TRBD1 might be the D (6 bases). Germline V CDR1 and CDR2: WNHNN, SYGVQD (reference sequence). V gave up 8 bases and J gave up 5 bases, with 16 bases separating them. The length of the CDR3 is 13 residues. Here the CDR3 DNA reads TGCGCCAGCTCCCTAAACAGGGTTGACGAGCAGTACTTC. It encodes CASSLNRVDEQYF.

This clone was seen a few times. The chain joins TRBV12-5 to TRBJ2-7; no firm D call. Trimming shortened V by 1 base and J by 4 bases, and 8 bases separated the two germline ends. This CDR3 comprises 13 residues. In germline, CDR1 is LGHNT, CDR2 FRNRAP. The CDR3 is CASGLGQMYEQYF. The DNA for the CDR3 is TGTGCTAGTGGTTTGGGCCAGATGTACGAGCAGTACTTC.

This chain uses TRBV7-9 with TRBJ2-6, with 10 bases lining up with TRBD2. CDR3 length: 18 amino acids. Germline-derived CDR1 and CDR2 are SEHNR and FQNEAQ (reference sequence). The J segment lost 1 base and the V segment lost 1 base, leaving 4 bases of the junction unmatched. The CDR3 here is CASSLGLAGESGANVLTF. For the CDR3, the DNA is TGTGCCAGCAGCTTAGGCCTAGCGGGAGAATCTGGGGCCAACGTCCTGACTTTC.

V and J are TRBV5-1 and TRBJ2-1; 8 nucleotides match TRBD2. The CDR3 extends over 16 amino acids. J was trimmed by 0 bases and V by 4 bases; bases with no gene match: 6. CDR1 and CDR2 from the germline V gene are SGHRS and YFSETQ. The CDR3 reads CASSTLAGSSYNEQFF. DNA for the CDR3: TGCGCCAGCAGCACCTTAGCGGGGAGCTCCTACAATGAGCAGTTCTTC.

The chain uses TRBV13 and TRBJ2-3; 13 bases map to TRBD2. The germline V gene has CDR1 PRHDT and CDR2 FYEKMQ (reference sequence). J gave up 6 bases and V 4 bases, and 7 bases lay outside the gene matches. The CDR3 runs to 16 residues. This chain's CDR3 is CASSSSTSGRADTQYF. Here the CDR3 DNA reads TGTGCCAGCAGCTCGAGCACTAGCGGGAGGGCGGATACGCAGTATTTT.

The rearrangement joins TRBV19 to TRBJ2-1; D is undetermined. Germline values: CDR1 LNHDA, CDR2 SQIVND (reference sequence). The CDR3 has 15 amino acids. Between the trimmed V and J ends, which lost 7 bases and 0 bases, there was a span of 13 bases. The CDR3 loop is CASKSQQSSYNEQFF. The CDR3, as DNA: TGTGCCAGTAAGAGCCAACAGAGCTCCTACAATGAGCAGTTCTTC.

This chain uses TRBV18 with TRBJ2-7; maybe TRBD1 (6 bases). CDR1 KGHSH and CDR2 LQKENI come from the germline V gene. The CDR3 loop spans 13 amino acids. V dropped 1 base and J dropped 7 bases, with 11 bases sitting between them. This CDR3 is CASSPLSGEEQYF. The DNA of the CDR3 is TGTGCCAGCTCACCACTGTCAGGGGAAGAGCAGTACTTC.

The gene calls are TRBV11-2 and TRBJ2-7; a possible D gene is TRBD1 (6 bases). The ends were cut back, 3 bases at V and 9 bases at J, with 15 bases in the middle. CDR1 is SGHAT, CDR2 FQNNGV, per germline. This CDR3 is 13 amino acids long. The CDR3 loop reads CASSLDRGSVQYF. CDR3 bases: TGTGCCAGCAGCTTGGACAGAGGTTCAGTGCAGTACTTC. The full variable domain, completed using reference TRBV11-2 and TRBJ2-7, is EAGVAQSPRYKIIEKRQSVAFWCNPISGHATLYWYQQILGQGPKLLIQFQNNGVVDDSQLPKDRFSAERLKGVDSTLKIQPAKLEDSAVYLCASSLDRGSVQYFGPGTRLTVT.

CDR3 loop: CASSPQLASRTDTQYF. The CDR3 DNA sequence: TGTGCCAGCAGCCCCCAGCTAGCGTCCCGCACAGATACGCAGTATTTT. This chain uses TRBV9 with TRBJ2-3, with TRBD2 as a possible D gene (6 bases). Germline CDR1 is SGDLS and CDR2 is YYNGEE. There are 16 residues in the CDR3. Trimming took 4 bases from V and 1 from J, leaving 16 bases between them.

The gene calls are TRBV27 and TRBJ1-5; TRBD1 matches 8 bases. V gave up 2 bases and J gave up 4 bases; unmatched junction bases: 4. The length of the CDR3 is 15 residues. Germline CDR1 and CDR2: MNHEY and SMNVEV (reference sequence). The CDR3 loop is CASSLTRGPNQPQHF. The CDR3 DNA is TGTGCCAGCAGTTTAACCAGGGGGCCGAATCAGCCCCAGCATTTT.

Of note for this clone: Other DNA variants within this sample encode the same CDR3. J is TRBJ1-1 and V is TRBV5-1; D remains ambiguous. The CDR3 runs to 13 residues. V was pared by 4 bases and J by 1 base, with 8 bases between. Germline V gene lookup returns CDR1 SGHRS and CDR2 YFSETQ. CDR3 sequence (DNA): TGCGCCAGCAGCGTTCAGGAGAACACTGAAGCTTTCTTT. Translated, it gives CASSVQENTEAFF.